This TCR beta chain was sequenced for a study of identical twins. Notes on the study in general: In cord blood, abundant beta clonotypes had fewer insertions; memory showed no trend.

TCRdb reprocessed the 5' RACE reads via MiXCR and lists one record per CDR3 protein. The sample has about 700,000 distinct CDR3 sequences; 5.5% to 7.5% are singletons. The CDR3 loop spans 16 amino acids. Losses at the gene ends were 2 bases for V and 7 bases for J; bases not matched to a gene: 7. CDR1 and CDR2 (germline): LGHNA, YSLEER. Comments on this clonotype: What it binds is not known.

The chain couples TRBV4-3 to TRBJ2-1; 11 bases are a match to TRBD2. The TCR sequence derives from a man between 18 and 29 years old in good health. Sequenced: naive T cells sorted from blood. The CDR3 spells CASSQLAGGQRNEQFF. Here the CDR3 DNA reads TGCGCCAGCAGCCAACTAGCGGGAGGACAGAGGAATGAGCAGTTCTTC.